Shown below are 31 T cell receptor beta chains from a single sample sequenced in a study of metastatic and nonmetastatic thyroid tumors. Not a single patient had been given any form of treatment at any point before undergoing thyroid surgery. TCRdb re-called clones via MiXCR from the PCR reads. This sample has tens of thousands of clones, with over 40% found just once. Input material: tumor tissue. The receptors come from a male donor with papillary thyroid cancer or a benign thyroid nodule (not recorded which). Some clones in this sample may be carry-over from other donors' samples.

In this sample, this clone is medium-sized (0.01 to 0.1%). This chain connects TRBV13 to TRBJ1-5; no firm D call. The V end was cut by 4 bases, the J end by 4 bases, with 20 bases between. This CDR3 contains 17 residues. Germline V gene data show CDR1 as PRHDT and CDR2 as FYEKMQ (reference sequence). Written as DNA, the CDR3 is TGTGCCAGCAGCTCAAGATCGGCAGGAATTTTGAATCAGCCCCAGCATTTT. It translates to CASSSRSAGILNQPQHF.

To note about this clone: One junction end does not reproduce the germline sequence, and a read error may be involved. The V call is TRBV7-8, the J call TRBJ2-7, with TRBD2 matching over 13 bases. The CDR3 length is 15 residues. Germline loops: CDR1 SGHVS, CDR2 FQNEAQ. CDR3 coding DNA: TGTGACAGCAGCGTAACTAGCGGGAGGGCCGTAGGGCAGTACTTC. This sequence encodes CDSSVTSGRAVGQYF.

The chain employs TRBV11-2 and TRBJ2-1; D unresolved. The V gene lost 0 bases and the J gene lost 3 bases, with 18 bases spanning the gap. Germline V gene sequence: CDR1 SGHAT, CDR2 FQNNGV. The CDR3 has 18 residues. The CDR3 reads CASSLDSGARVLYNEQFF. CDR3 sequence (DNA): TGTGCCAGCAGCTTAGATTCAGGTGCTAGAGTACTCTACAATGAGCAGTTCTTC.

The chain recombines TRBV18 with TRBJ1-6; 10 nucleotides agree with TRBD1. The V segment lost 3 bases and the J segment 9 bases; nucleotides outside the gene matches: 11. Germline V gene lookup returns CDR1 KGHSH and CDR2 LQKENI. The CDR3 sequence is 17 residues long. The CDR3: CASSPETGGNCVSPLHF. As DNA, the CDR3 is TGTGCCAGCTCACCGGAGACAGGGGGCAATTGTGTTTCACCCCTCCACTTT.

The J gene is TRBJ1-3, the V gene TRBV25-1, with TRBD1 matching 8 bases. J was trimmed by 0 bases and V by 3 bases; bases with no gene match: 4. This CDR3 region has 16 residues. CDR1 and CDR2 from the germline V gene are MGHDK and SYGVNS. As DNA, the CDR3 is TGTGCCAGCAGTGACGACAGGGGAGACTCTGGAAACACCATATATTTT. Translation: CASSDDRGDSGNTIYF.

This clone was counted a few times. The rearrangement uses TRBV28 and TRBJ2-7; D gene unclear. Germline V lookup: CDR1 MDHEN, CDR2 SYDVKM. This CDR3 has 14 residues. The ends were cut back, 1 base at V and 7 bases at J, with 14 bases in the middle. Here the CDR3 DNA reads TGTGCCAGCAGTTTATTGCCAATGGTGGGGGAGCAGTACTTC. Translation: CASSLLPMVGEQYF.

CDR3 residues: CSASLGARKVEQYF. The CDR3 nucleotides read TGCAGTGCTAGTCTCGGCGCCAGGAAGGTAGAGCAGTACTTC. The chain joins TRBV20-1 to TRBJ2-7, with D unclear. Per the germline V gene, CDR1 is DFQATT and CDR2 is SNEGSKA (reference sequence). CDR3 length: 14 amino acids. V gave up 3 bases and J gave up 7 bases, with 19 bases separating them.

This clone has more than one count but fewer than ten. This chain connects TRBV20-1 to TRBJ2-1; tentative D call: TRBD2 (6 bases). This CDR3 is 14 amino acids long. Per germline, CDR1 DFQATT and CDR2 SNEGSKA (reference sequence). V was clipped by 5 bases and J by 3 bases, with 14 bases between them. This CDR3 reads CSAHPGLDYNEQFF. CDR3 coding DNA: TGCAGTGCTCACCCGGGACTGGACTACAATGAGCAGTTCTTC.

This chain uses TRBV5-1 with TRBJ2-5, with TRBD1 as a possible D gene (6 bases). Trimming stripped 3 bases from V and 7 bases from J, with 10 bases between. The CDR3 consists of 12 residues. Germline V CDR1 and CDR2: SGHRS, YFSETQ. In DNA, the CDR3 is TGCGCCAGCAGCTACTTAGGGGGGACCCAGTACTTC. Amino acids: CASSYLGGTQYF.

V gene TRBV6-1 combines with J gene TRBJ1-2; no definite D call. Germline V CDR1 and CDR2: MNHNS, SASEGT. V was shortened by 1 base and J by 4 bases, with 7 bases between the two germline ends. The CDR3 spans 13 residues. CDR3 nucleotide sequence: TGTGCCAGCAGTGAAGGGGAATCCTATGGCTACACCTTC. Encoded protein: CASSEGESYGYTF.

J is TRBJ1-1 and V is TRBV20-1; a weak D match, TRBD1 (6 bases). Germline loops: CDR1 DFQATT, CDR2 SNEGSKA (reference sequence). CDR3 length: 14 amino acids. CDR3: CRPLDSPLNTEAFF. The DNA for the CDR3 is TGCAGACCCTTGGACAGTCCCCTGAACACTGAAGCTTTCTTT.

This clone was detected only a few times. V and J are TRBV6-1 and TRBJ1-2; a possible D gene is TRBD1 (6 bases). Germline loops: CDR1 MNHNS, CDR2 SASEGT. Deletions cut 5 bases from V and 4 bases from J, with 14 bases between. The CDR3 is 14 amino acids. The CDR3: CASSKDSAFYGYTF. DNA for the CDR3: TGTGCCAGCAGTAAGGACAGCGCCTTCTATGGCTACACCTTC.

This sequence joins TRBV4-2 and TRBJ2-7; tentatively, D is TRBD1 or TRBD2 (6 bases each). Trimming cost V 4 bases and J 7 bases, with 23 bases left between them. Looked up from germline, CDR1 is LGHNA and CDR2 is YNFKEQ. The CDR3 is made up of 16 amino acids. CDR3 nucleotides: TGTGCCAGCAGCCTTTCGGAGGGACATGGGGCAGGGGAGCAGTACTTC. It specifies CASSLSEGHGAGEQYF.

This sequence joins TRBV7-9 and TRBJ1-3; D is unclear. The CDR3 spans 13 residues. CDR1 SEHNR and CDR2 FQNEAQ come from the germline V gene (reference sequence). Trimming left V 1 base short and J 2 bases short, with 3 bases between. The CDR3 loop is CASSLVTGNTIYF. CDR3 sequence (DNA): TGTGCCAGCAGCTTAGTAACTGGAAACACCATATATTTT. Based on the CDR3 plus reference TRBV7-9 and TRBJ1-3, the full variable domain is DTGVSQNPRHKITKRGQNVTFRCDPISEHNRLYWYRQTLGQGPEFLTYFQNEAQLEKSRLLSDRFSAERPKGSFSTLEIQRTEQGDSAMYLCASSLVTGNTIYFGEGSWLTVV.

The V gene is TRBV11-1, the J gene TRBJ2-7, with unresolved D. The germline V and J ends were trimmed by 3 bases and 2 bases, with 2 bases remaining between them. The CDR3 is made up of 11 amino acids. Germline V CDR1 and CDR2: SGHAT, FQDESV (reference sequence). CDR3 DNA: TGTGCCAGCAGCTTCCCCTACGAGCAGTACTTC. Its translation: CASSFPYEQYF.

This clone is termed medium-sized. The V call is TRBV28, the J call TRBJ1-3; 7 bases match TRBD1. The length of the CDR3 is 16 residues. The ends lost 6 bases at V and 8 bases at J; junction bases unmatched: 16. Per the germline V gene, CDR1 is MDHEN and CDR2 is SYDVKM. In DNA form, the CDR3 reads TGTGCCAGCAGCCCCGGACAGGTCGATTGGGGGTACACCATATATTTT. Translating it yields CASSPGQVDWGYTIYF.

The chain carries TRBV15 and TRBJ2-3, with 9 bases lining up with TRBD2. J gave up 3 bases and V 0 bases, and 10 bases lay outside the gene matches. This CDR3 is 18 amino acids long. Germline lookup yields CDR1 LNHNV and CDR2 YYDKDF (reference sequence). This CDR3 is CATSRDTLAGSKTDTQYF. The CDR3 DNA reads TGTGCCACCAGCAGAGATACCCTAGCGGGGAGCAAGACAGATACGCAGTATTTT.

The chain's CDR3 is CASSPGGGRANEQFF. DNA of the CDR3: TGTGCCAGCAGCCCGGGTGGCGGGAGGGCAAATGAGCAGTTCTTC. The J gene is TRBJ2-1, the V gene TRBV12-3 or TRBV12-4, with 9 bases lining up with TRBD2. Trimming took 6 bases from V and 7 from J; bases not matched to a gene: 10. The CDR3 is 15 residues long.

CDR3 DNA: TGTGCCAGCTCACCGGTCCCGGGACCCTCCGGGGATGAGCAGTTCTTC. Its translation: CASSPVPGPSGDEQFF. This chain links TRBV18 with TRBJ2-1, with D perhaps TRBD1 or TRBD2 (5 bases each). Germline V gives CDR1 KGHSH, CDR2 LQKENI. The V and J ends lost 3 bases and 8 bases respectively, with 20 bases between them. This CDR3 spans 16 amino acids.

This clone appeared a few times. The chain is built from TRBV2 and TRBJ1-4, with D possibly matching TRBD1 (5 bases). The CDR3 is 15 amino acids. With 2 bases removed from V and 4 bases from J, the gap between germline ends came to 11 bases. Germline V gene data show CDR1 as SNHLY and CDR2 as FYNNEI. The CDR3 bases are TGTGCCAGCAGTGAATCGGGGACGGGTAATGAAAAACTGTTTTTT. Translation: CASSESGTGNEKLFF.

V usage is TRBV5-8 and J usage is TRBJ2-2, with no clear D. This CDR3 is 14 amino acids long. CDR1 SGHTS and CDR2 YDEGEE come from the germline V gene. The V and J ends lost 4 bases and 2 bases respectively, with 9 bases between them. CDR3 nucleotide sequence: TGTGCCAGCAGCCGGGTTGGAAACACCGGGGAGCTGTTTTTT. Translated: CASSRVGNTGELFF.

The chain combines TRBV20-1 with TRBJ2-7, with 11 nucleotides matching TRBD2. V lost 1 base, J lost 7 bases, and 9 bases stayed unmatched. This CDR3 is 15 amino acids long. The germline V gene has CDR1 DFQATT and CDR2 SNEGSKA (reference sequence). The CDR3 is CSARVPASGRTEQYF. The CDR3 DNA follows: TGCAGTGCTAGAGTCCCCGCTAGCGGGAGGACGGAGCAGTACTTC.

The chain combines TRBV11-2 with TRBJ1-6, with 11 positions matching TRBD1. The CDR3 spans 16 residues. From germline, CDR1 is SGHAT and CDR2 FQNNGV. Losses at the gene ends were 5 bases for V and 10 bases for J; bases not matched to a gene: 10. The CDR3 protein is CASSLRDRGLGSPLHF. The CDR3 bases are TGTGCCAGCAGCCTGAGGGACAGGGGGTTAGGCTCACCCCTCCACTTT.

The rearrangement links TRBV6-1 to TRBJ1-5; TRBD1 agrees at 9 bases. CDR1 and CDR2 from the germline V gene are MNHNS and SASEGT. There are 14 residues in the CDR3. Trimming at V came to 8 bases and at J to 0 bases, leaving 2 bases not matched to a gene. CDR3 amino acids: CASGQGHSNQPQHF. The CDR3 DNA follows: TGTGCCAGCGGACAGGGGCATAGCAATCAGCCCCAGCATTTT.

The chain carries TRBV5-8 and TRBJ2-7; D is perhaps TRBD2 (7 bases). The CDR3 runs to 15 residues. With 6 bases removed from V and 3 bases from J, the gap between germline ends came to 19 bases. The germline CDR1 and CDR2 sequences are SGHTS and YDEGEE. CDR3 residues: CASTTGTNPNYEQYF. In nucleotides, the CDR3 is TGTGCCAGCACAACAGGGACTAACCCCAACTACGAGCAGTACTTC.

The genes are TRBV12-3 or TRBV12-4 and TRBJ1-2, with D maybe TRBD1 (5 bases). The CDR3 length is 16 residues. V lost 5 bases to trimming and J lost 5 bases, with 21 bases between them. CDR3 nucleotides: TGTGCCAGCAGTCCGACAGTGGTTGAACTAAATTATGGCTACACCTTC. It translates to CASSPTVVELNYGYTF.

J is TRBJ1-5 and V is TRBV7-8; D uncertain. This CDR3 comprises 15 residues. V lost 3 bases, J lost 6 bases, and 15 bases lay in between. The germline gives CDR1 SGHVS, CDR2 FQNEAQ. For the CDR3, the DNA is TGTGCCAGCAGCTTGGGAATAGACGCGGTTCAGCCCCAGCATTTT. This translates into CASSLGIDAVQPQHF.

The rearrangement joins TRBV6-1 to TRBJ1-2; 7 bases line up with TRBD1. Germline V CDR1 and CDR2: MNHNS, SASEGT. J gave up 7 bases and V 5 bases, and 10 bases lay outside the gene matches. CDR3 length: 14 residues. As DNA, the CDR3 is TGTGCCAGCAGTCCCCCGACAGGGAGAGGTGGCTACACCTTC. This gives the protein CASSPPTGRGGYTF.

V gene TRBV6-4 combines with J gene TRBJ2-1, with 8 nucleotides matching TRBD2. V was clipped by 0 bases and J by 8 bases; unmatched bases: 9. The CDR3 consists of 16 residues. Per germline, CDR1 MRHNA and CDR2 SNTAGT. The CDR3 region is CASSDSPGGPGDEQFF. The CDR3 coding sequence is TGTGCCAGCAGTGACTCACCGGGAGGGCCTGGGGATGAGCAGTTCTTC.

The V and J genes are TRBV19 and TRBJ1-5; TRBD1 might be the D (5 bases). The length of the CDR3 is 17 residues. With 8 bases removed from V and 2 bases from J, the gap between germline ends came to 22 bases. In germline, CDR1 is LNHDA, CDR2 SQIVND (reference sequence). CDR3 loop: CASARIGGGSRNQPQHF. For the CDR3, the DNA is TGTGCCAGTGCCCGGATCGGGGGAGGAAGTCGCAATCAGCCCCAGCATTTT.

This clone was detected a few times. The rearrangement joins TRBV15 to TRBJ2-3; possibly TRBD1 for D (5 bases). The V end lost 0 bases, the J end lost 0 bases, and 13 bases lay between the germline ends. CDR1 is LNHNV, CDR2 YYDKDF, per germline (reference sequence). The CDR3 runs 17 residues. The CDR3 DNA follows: TGTGCCACCAGCAGAGATAGGGGCGGATTTAGCACAGATACGCAGTATTTT. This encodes CATSRDRGGFSTDTQYF. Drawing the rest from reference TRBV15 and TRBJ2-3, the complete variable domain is DAMVIQNPRYQVTQFGKPVTLSCSQTLNHNVMYWYQQKSSQAPKLLFHYYDKDFNNEADTPDNFQSRRPNTSFCFLDIRSPGLGDTAMYLCATSRDRGGFSTDTQYFGPGTRLTVL.